This TCR beta chain was identified during a study of cytomegalovirus exposure and HLA in healthy donors (dated by TCRdb to about 2017). The study in broad terms: An earlier analysis of 587 of the donors reported under 300 Gb of sequence data and 95 million to 140 million unique TCR beta sequences obtained from around 190 million T cells. About 300 gigabases of sequencing data and approximately 85 million unique TCR sequences were included in an early release covering about 620 HLA-typed donors. Among the roughly 380 genotyped donors, about 83% belonged to the genetic ancestry cluster associated with self-reported Caucasian donors. The study aimed to test whether cataloging public T cell receptors could reveal signatures of past pathogen exposure. The T cell repertoires of 666 subjects were profiled by immunosequencing and related to cytomegalovirus serostatus. Along with the approximately 700-subject first cohort, a separate validation cohort of over 90 different subjects was used. The study combined high-throughput TCR immunosequencing, statistical association of individual TCRs with disease status, and machine learning to predict cytomegalovirus infection status. A later analysis re-examined previously published TCR beta repertoires from hundreds of donors and added high-resolution HLA genotyping to investigate patterns of TCR occurrence. Rather than drawing on any new phenotypic data, the later analysis identified candidate immune exposures from TCR beta sequences and the way those sequences occurred across donors. To decide whether each TCR beta V gene segment behaved as functional or pseudogenic, an earlier analysis of fewer than 750 of the donors relied on high-throughput TCR beta sequencing. Donor age, sex, ethnicity and CMV serostatus were compiled alongside the repertoire data. Genome-wide SNP genotypes for about 55% of the roughly 670 donors were used in a later genetic analysis, which treated that subset as a discovery cohort. Every discovery cohort repertoire had been produced on one sequencing platform. Class I and class II HLA loci were covered by the typing at four-digit resolution. The number of typed donors differed by locus: about 620-630 for A, B, C, DRB1 and DQB1; 500 to 550 for DQA1; 606 for DPA1; and roughly 490 for DPB1. Roughly 5 DR-DQ haplotypes were handled as single units for association and clustering, since linkage in the cohort was strong. Across 398 genotyped donors of the cohort, an average of about 240,000 unique TCR beta nucleotide sequences per donor were sequenced, and roughly a sixth of those sequences were non-productive.

Library preparation used the immunoSEQ multiplex PCR assay. For the multiplex PCR, a mixture combining 60 forward primers for TCR Vbeta segments and 13 reverse primers for TCR Jbeta segments was used. The CDR3 region of rearranged TCR beta genes was amplified from genomic DNA by a multiplex PCR assay. Amplified TCR beta libraries were sequenced as 87-base-pair reads on the Illumina HiSeq System. The original methods were these. In a later analysis, 77 million or so unique TCR beta chains were counted across the roughly 610 repertoires, and approximately 9.9 million of these chains were shared by at least two donors. Raw reads were error-corrected and collapsed into unique sequences with a nearest-neighbor algorithm that merged closely related sequences to remove PCR and sequencing errors. CDR3 sequences were aligned to IMGT reference sequences to assign V, D and J gene segments. For a sequence to be retained, at least a six-nucleotide match to both a V gene segment and a J gene segment was required. Rearrangements were called productive when the CDR3 lacked stop codons and stayed in frame with V and J; all others were non-productive. Following IMGT convention, CDR3 was defined as the stretch from the second conserved V-encoded cysteine to the conserved J-encoded phenylalanine. In an earlier analysis of more than 550 of the donors, sequences lacking an unambiguous match to a single V gene segment were excluded. In an earlier analysis of 587 of the donors, V segments were called functional above 56.7% productive rearrangements and were called segregating when the between-donor standard deviation exceeded 5%. A statistical classification framework was built to diagnose cytomegalovirus status from the catalog of TCR beta chain sequences. V and J gene assignment, in a later analysis, came from comparing TCR nucleotide sequences with IMGT/GENE-DB human TR gene sequences. Using the TCRdist pipeline, a later analysis assigned CDR3 sequences along with most-parsimonious VDJ recombination scenarios. In a later analysis, each TCR beta chain was defined by its CDR3 amino acid sequence together with its V-gene family, and reads lacking a unique V-gene family were excluded. To address suspected cross-contamination and a sequencing artifact, a later analysis removed 592 highly shared, low-generation-probability nucleotide sequences. In a later analysis, a clonal expansion index for each public chain was calculated from normalized within-repertoire ranks of inferred template counts. In a later analysis, generation probabilities were computed with a VDJ recombination model fitted to out-of-frame rearrangements, and the resulting probabilities were checked against IGoR. In a later analysis, TCR-TCR, TCR-HLA and TCR-CMV co-occurrence was scored with hypergeometric tests, and a repertoire-size bias correction was applied to TCR pairs. A later analysis estimated false discovery rates by permuting HLA or CMV assignments 20 times. In a later analysis, co-occurring TCRs were grouped using DBSCAN, with TCRdist sequence similarity added in when clustering inside HLA-allele-positive subsets. For co-occurrence clustering, repertoires with fewer than 30,000 or more than 120,000 public chains were excluded, along with about five repertoires with anomalous nucleotide sharing. The immuneACCESS repertoire file appears here via TCRdb, limited to in-frame rearrangements. These files lack a portion of the clones; in checked studies, under half of the deficit traces to unresolved V genes, and the cause of the others is not known. V, J and clone size are taken as reported in that table, and D and trimming were inferred from the DNA itself. Across this sample there are about 140,000 clones, with roughly 80% seen only once. The ten biggest clones cover roughly 1.6% of the sample.

In total, fewer than 750 healthy bone marrow donors made up the cohort. At the time of sampling, every cohort member was nominally healthy, though immune exposures that went unrecorded were likely present. The donor tested CMV seronegative and was one of the 352 seronegative cohort members. A peripheral blood sample was provided by each donor, and peripheral blood mononuclear cells were used for TCR beta sequencing. The Qiagen DNeasy Blood Extraction Kit was used to extract genomic DNA from the blood cell samples. Including the terminal cysteine and phenylalanine, the CDR3 comprises 14 residues. The kept DNA is CDR3 alone, 42 bases in frame from the first base. V lost 0 bases and J lost 5 bases, and the count of bases not matched to a germline gene is 2. The germline V gene specifies SGDLS as CDR1 and YYNGEE as CDR2. Paper-wide results and their limitations: In vitro tests confirmed that a few of the cytomegalovirus-associated TCR beta chains recognize cytomegalovirus antigens. This cohort had only TCR beta chains sequenced, and the lack of alpha or paired-chain data limited which features could be detected. A later analysis associated 15,000 or so TCR beta sequences with specific HLA alleles at a false discovery rate of 0.05. Strong co-occurrence of HLA alleles, especially DR and DQ, made assigning TCR associations to individual alleles difficult. Compared with the roughly 700-donor mean, donors in an Asian-associated ancestry cluster had fewer N-insertions in productive TCRs, according to a later genetic analysis. CMV serostatus was the only immune exposure information available for the cohort. A further reported finding was that TCR beta sequences accurately predicted the HLA-A and HLA-B alleles for most subjects in the first cohort. A later analysis found that most CMV-associated TCR beta chains appeared HLA-restricted, with HLA associations seemingly driven largely by CMV exposure. Cytomegalovirus status was reported to be diagnosed by the classifier with high specificity and sensitivity in both the original and validation cohorts. Most TCR sequences were seen in very few donors, while some public TCRs were found in many individuals. According to a later analysis, TCR association rates differed among HLA loci, with DRB1 alleles showing the most associated TCRs and HLA-C alleles showing the fewest. In a later analysis, several top co-occurrence clusters were reported to appear linked to parvovirus B19, influenza, CMV and Epstein-Barr virus. The study gave a list of roughly 150 TCR beta chains associated with cytomegalovirus. Correlated functional status among segregating V segments might reflect linkage disequilibrium, but an unknown experimental factor could not be ruled out. Presence/absence analyses assumed roughly uniform sequencing depth across donors, an assumption that may not hold. A cluster of highly shared sequence variants was judged likely to represent a technical artifact of the sequencing pipeline. An association between a missense DCLRE1C variant and V-gene and J-gene trimming of TCR beta chains was found in a later genetic analysis and replicated in an independent cohort. Compared with equally common non-associated chains, HLA-associated TCR beta chains in a later analysis were more clonally expanded and had lower generation probabilities. Because counts were too low, about 17 rarely observed V segments, including chromosome 9 orphons, were excluded from the earlier analysis of around 640 of the donors. The authors suggested that the approach could potentially be extended to other disease states and immunological phenotypes. In an earlier analysis of around 500 of the donors, most TCR beta V segments appeared in productive rearrangements about 87% or about 30% of the time, broadly matching IMGT annotations. HLA typing was unavailable for some donors at each locus, so association tests used only the typed subset. The 87-base-pair reads could not distinguish some IMGT-functional V segments, including TRBV6-2 and TRBV6-3, so those segments were excluded.

About this clone itself: Its antigen target is currently unknown. No per-base quality is available; no much larger clone lies one base away.

This TCR was sampled from a middle-aged woman in good health and CMV-seronegative. The V gene is TRBV9 and the J gene is TRBJ2-1; TRBD2 fits 7 bases in the junction. The material sequenced was PBMCs. The DNA sequence reads TGTGCCAGCAGCGTAGGACTAGCCGACAATGAGCAGTTCTTC. The encoded protein is CASSVGLADNEQFF.